A selection of T cell receptor beta chains follows, all from one sample in a study of cytomegalovirus exposure and HLA in healthy donors. This table comes from immunoSEQ multiplex PCR, and its TCRdb copy is limited to in-frame clones, with some not included. This sample yields 150,000 or so clones, of which about 80% are seen a single time; 1.5% to 1.9% belongs to the top ten. Sequenced input: PBMCs. The receptor set was obtained from a man aged 40-55 years in good health and CMV-seronegative. The CDR3 runs from the conserved cysteine through the conserved F or W. D genes are given only for firm matches. A clone size is listed for some rows: how often the clone was seen (once, few, many), or a class if it is expanded.

V	size	D	J	DNA	CDR3
TRBV29-1	NA	NA	TRBJ1-3	TGCACAGCGGGGACTGGAAACACCATATATTTT	CTAGTGNTIYF
TRBV2	NA	TRBD2	TRBJ2-5	TGTGCCAGCTTTGGACTAGCGGGAGGGGAGACCCAGTACTTC	CASFGLAGGETQYF
TRBV2	NA	TRBD2	TRBJ2-3	TGTGCCAGCAGCCAGACTAGCGCGGCAGATACGCAGTATTTT	CASSQTSAADTQYF
TRBV7-9	few	TRBD1	TRBJ1-1	TGTTCCAGCAGCTTACCTCGTCGACAGGGCACTGAAGCTTTCTTT	CSSSLPRRQGTEAFF
TRBV9	NA	TRBD2	TRBJ2-1	TGTGCCAGCAGCGTAGGGGGAGGGAACAATGAGCAGTTCTTC	CASSVGGGNNEQFF
TRBV6-5	NA	TRBD1	TRBJ2-1	TGTGCCAGCAGTGGGACAGGAGGCATTGGTGAGCAGTTCTTC	CASSGTGGIGEQFF
TRBV6-6	NA	NA	TRBJ2-1	TGTGCCAGCAGTACAGGGAGAGAAGAGCAGTTCTTC	CASSTGREEQFF
TRBV5-1	NA	NA	TRBJ1-1	TGCGCCAGCAGCCTGACAGGGAACACTGAAGCTTTCTTT	CASSLTGNTEAFF
TRBV5-1	NA	TRBD2	TRBJ2-2	TGCGCCAGCAGCTTGCAACTAGCGGGGCCGGGCGGGGAGCTGTTTTTT	CASSLQLAGPGGELFF
TRBV2	NA	NA	TRBJ1-1	TGTGCCAGCAGTGAACAGGCGTCGAACACTGAAGCTTTCTTT	CASSEQASNTEAFF
TRBV19	NA	TRBD2	TRBJ2-2	TGTGCCAGTAGTGTCGAGAGAGGCCGACTAGCGGGAGCGCCCGGGGAGCTGTTTTTT	CASSVERGRLAGAPGELFF
TRBV18	few	NA	TRBJ2-1	TGTGCCAGCTCACCAACTTTCTTTTTAGCGGACAATGAGCAGTTCTTC	CASSPTFFLADNEQFF
TRBV10-3	NA	NA	TRBJ2-1	TGTGCCATCAGCCGCCCCTCGGACAAGAGCTCCTACAATGAGCAGTTCTTC	CAISRPSDKSSYNEQFF
TRBV5-6	NA	TRBD1	TRBJ2-1	TGTGCCAGCAGTCGAGTTCCGGGACAGGGTTACAATGAGCAGTTCTTC	CASSRVPGQGYNEQFF
TRBV5-4	few	TRBD1	TRBJ1-1	TGTGCCAGCAGCTTGGGACAGGGGGAGGATGAAGCTTTCTTT	CASSLGQGEDEAFF
TRBV30	NA	NA	TRBJ1-1	TGTGCCTGGAGTGTATCGAGCGACACTGAAGCTTTCTTT	CAWSVSSDTEAFF
TRBV6-5	few	NA	TRBJ2-7	TGTGCCAGCAGTGCTCCCTCCGGGACATTCTACGAGCAGTACTTC	CASSAPSGTFYEQYF
TRBV19	NA	TRBD1	TRBJ1-1	TGTGCCAGTAGTATGGAAAGGGACAGTGAAGCTTTCTTT	CASSMERDSEAFF
TRBV27	once	NA	TRBJ2-2	TGTGCCAGCAGTTTGCGTCGGGACAACCTGCGGCAGGAGAACACCGGGGAGCTGTTTTTT	CASSLRRDNLRQENTGELFF
TRBV28	NA	NA	TRBJ1-2	TGTGCCAGCAGTTCAAAAGCAGGATATTTTGATGGCTACACCTTC	CASSSKAGYFDGYTF
TRBV5-5	NA	TRBD2	TRBJ2-5	TGTGCCAGCAGCTTGACTAGCGGGCAGACCCAGTACTTC	CASSLTSGQTQYF
TRBV6-5	NA	NA	TRBJ1-6	TGTGCCAGCAGTTCCCGGGGGGATAATTCACCCCTCCACTTT	CASSSRGDNSPLHF
TRBV5-1	once	NA	TRBJ2-1	TGCGCCAGCAGCTTGGTCCTCAATGAGCAGTTCTTC	CASSLVLNEQFF
TRBV6-5	NA	NA	TRBJ1-1	TGTGCCAGCAGTCACCCTCAGGGGAAGGAGGCTGAAGCTTTCTTT	CASSHPQGKEAEAFF
TRBV6-6	NA	NA	TRBJ1-5	TGTGCCAGCAACGGGTACCCACGGTCCAATCAGCCCCAGCATTTT	CASNGYPRSNQPQHF
TRBV10-1	NA	NA	TRBJ2-3	TGCGCCAGCAGTGCCTCAACTAGAATAGATACGCAGTATTTT	CASSASTRIDTQYF
TRBV27	NA	TRBD2	TRBJ2-1	TGTGCCAGCAGTTTTGAAGCGGGAGGGAGGAGCCATGAGCAGTTCTTC	CASSFEAGGRSHEQFF
TRBV11-2	NA	NA	TRBJ2-3	TGTGCCAGCAGCTTAGGGGCAGTACCAGGGGATACGCAGTATTTT	CASSLGAVPGDTQYF
TRBV10-1	few	NA	TRBJ2-1	TGCGCCAGCAGGGACAGACCCCTAGGCGGGCCAAACTACAATGAGCAGTTCTTC	CASRDRPLGGPNYNEQFF
TRBV30	NA	NA	TRBJ1-6	TGTGCCTGGAGTGGGGCAGGAGGTTCACCCCTCCACTTT	CAWSGAGGSPLHF
TRBV7-9	NA	TRBD2	TRBJ2-7	TGTGCCAGCAGCTCACCCGGGCTAGCGGGACCCTACGAGCAGTACTTC	CASSSPGLAGPYEQYF
TRBV28	NA	TRBD1	TRBJ2-7	TGTGCCAGCAGTACGAGACAGGGGGCCCCGTGGGGCATCGAGCAGTACTTC	CASSTRQGAPWGIEQYF
TRBV5-1	NA	NA	TRBJ1-2	TGCGCCAGCAGCTTGGGGATTCAGGAAGGATATGGCTACACCTTC	CASSLGIQEGYGYTF
TRBV5-1	NA	NA	TRBJ2-2	TGCGCCAGCAGCAGCCGAAGGGGGATGAGTACCGGGGAGCTGTTTTTT	CASSSRRGMSTGELFF
TRBV4-2	many	NA	TRBJ1-1	TGTGCCAGCAGCCAAGAATCACGTGGGGGGGCGAACACTGAAGCTTTCTTT	CASSQESRGGANTEAFF
TRBV10-3	once	NA	TRBJ1-1	TGTGCCATCAGTGAAACCAGGAACACTGAAGCTTTCTTT	CAISETRNTEAFF
TRBV18	NA	NA	TRBJ1-1	TGTGCCAGCTCCGGGGATATGAACACTGAAGCTTTCTTT	CASSGDMNTEAFF
TRBV5-1	NA	NA	TRBJ1-4	TGCGCCAGCAGCTTACAGGGAGGGTATAATGAAAAACTGTTTTTT	CASSLQGGYNEKLFF
TRBV6-6	once	NA	TRBJ2-1	TGTGCCAGCACCCCAACCGGGACTGGCTACAATGAGCAGTTCTTC	CASTPTGTGYNEQFF
TRBV5-4	NA	TRBD2	TRBJ2-1	TGTGCCAGCAGCAAGACTAGCGGGGCACACAATGAGCAGTTCTTC	CASSKTSGAHNEQFF
TRBV2	NA	TRBD2	TRBJ2-6	TGTGCCAGCAGTCGCGGGAGAGGTATTGGGGCCAACGTCCTGACTTTC	CASSRGRGIGANVLTF
TRBV28	NA	TRBD1	TRBJ1-2	TGTGCCAGCAGCGAGGGACAGGAGTATGGCTACACCTTC	CASSEGQEYGYTF
TRBV19	NA	TRBD1	TRBJ2-7	TGTGCCGCCGGGACAGGGAGCGAGCAGTACTTC	CAAGTGSEQYF
TRBV28	few	NA	TRBJ2-2	TGTGCCAGCAGTTTAGTACGGGGGTACCGAAGGACCGGGGAGCTGTTTTTT	CASSLVRGYRRTGELFF
TRBV7-9	NA	NA	TRBJ1-3	TGTGCCAGCAGCCTAGGGCCCTCACCTGGAAACACCATATATTTT	CASSLGPSPGNTIYF
TRBV7-2	NA	TRBD1	TRBJ2-5	TGTGCCAGCAGCCTAGACAGGGCCCAAGAGACCCAGTACTTC	CASSLDRAQETQYF
TRBV7-3	NA	TRBD2	TRBJ2-7	TGTGCCAGCAGCGCAACGGGAGGGACTGGATCCTACGAGCAGTACTTC	CASSATGGTGSYEQYF
TRBV18	NA	NA	TRBJ1-4	TGTGCCAGCTCAAGGAGCACTAATGAAAAACTGTTTTTT	CASSRSTNEKLFF
TRBV5-1	NA	TRBD1	TRBJ2-5	TGCGCCAGCAGCTTATTTGGGACAGGGGTAGAGACCCAGTACTTC	CASSLFGTGVETQYF
TRBV4-1	NA	NA	TRBJ1-1	TGCGCCAGCAGCCTACAGGAGAACACTGAAGCTTTCTTT	CASSLQENTEAFF
TRBV7-8	NA	NA	TRBJ2-3	TGTGCCAGCAGCCTTCCCCGACTTTGGGATACGCAGTATTTT	CASSLPRLWDTQYF
TRBV6-5	few	NA	TRBJ1-1	TGTGCCAGCAGAACGGGGGGAGTCACTGAAGCTTTCTTT	CASRTGGVTEAFF
TRBV9	NA	TRBD2	TRBJ2-1	TGTGCCAGCAGCCCCCGACTAGCCACGTGGGATGAGCAGTTCTTC	CASSPRLATWDEQFF
TRBV7-9	NA	NA	TRBJ2-6	TGTGCCAGCACCGTTTCTGGGGCCAACGGCCTGACTTTC	CASTVSGANGLTF
TRBV5-4	NA	TRBD2	TRBJ2-1	TGTGCCAGCAGCTTGGGACTAGCGGGAGTCGGTTTGAATGAGCAGTTCTTC	CASSLGLAGVGLNEQFF
TRBV6-5	NA	TRBD1	TRBJ1-5	TGTGCCAGCAGCCATCTTGACAGGGTGAATCAGCCCCAGCATTTT	CASSHLDRVNQPQHF
TRBV14	NA	NA	TRBJ2-2	TGTGCCAGCAGCCGACAGCCGAACACCGGGGAGCTGTTTTTT	CASSRQPNTGELFF